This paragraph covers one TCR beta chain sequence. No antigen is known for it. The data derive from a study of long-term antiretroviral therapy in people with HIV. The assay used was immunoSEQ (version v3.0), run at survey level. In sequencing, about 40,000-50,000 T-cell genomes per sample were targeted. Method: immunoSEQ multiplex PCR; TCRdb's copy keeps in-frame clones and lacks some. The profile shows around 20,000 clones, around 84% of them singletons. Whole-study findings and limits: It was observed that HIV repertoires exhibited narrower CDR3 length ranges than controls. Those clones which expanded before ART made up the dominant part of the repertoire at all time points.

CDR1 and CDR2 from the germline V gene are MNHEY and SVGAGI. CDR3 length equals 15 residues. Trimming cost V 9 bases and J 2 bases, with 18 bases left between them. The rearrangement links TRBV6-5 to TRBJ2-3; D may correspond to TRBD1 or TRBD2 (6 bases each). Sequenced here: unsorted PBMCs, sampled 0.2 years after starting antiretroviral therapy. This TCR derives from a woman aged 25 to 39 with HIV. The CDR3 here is CASGLGGLPTDTQYF. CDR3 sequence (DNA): TGTGCCAGTGGTCTAGGGGGGCTTCCCACAGATACGCAGTATTTT.